This T cell receptor beta chain was identified in a study of control samples from healthy donors and cancer patients. Clones were sequenced by immunoSEQ multiplex PCR, and TCRdb holds only the in-frame ones, with some missing. The table has 130,000 or so clones, around 94% seen once. In germline, CDR1 is MNHNY, CDR2 SVGAGI (reference sequence). V gave up 6 bases and J gave up 8 bases; unmatched junction bases: 5. This CDR3 has 14 amino acids. This receptor was obtained from a man aged 55 to 69 with colorectal cancer. V and J are TRBV6-6 and TRBJ2-1; the match to TRBD1 covers 12 bases. The sequenced sample was PBMCs. The CDR3 here is CASSPGQGAYEQFF. The CDR3 DNA reads as TGTGCCAGCAGCCCGGGACAGGGGGCCTATGAGCAGTTCTTC.